The 22 T cell receptor beta chains presented below share a single source sample, sequenced in a study of blood T cells in healthy people across ages. The second PCR ran roughly 6 to 11 cycles with a sample-barcoded 5' primer and J-beta primers. MiXCR, run by TCRdb on the 5' RACE reads, gives a single entry per CDR3 protein. This sample yields almost 1 million distinct CDR3 sequences, of which about 51% are seen a single time; 20% to 25% belongs to the top ten. Sequenced sample: blood. The receptors stem from a woman aged 55 to 70 in good health.

This chain uses TRBV3-1 with TRBJ2-7, with TRBD1 matching 11 bases. The V segment lost 6 bases and the J segment 4 bases; nucleotides outside the gene matches: 8. The CDR3 runs 15 residues. The germline V gene encodes CDR1 LGHDT and CDR2 YNNKEL (reference sequence). The CDR3 is CASSEGGQGAYEQYF. The CDR3 DNA is TGTGCCAGCAGTGAGGGTGGACAGGGGGCTTACGAGCAGTACTTC.

The chain is built from TRBV4-2 and TRBJ2-1; tentatively, D is TRBD2 (6 bases). The ends were cut back, 0 bases at V and 9 bases at J, with 12 bases in the middle. This CDR3 has 14 residues. CDR1 is LGHNA, CDR2 YNFKEQ, per germline. CDR3 in DNA: TGTGCCAGCAGCCAAGACTGGCGGGACGGTGAGCAGTTCTTC. It encodes CASSQDWRDGEQFF.

About this clonotype: Compared with germline, one end of the junction differs, possibly owing to a read error. V is TRBV20-1 and J is TRBJ2-7, with TRBD2 identical over 8 bases. CDR3 length: 15 amino acids. The germline CDR1 and CDR2 sequences are DFQATT and SNEGSKA (reference sequence). The CDR3, as DNA: TGCAGTGCTGGAGATTCGAGCGGGAGCTCCTACGAGCAGTACTTC. This translates into CSAGDSSGSSYEQYF.

The V and J genes are TRBV28 and TRBJ2-7; TRBD1 agrees at 7 bases. V lost 6 bases to trimming and J lost 3 bases; unmatched junction nucleotides: 14. The CDR3 has 16 amino acids. The germline V gene encodes CDR1 MDHEN and CDR2 SYDVKM. CDR3 residues: CASSYAEGAGFYEQYF. For the CDR3, the DNA is TGTGCCAGCAGCTACGCTGAGGGGGCTGGTTTCTACGAGCAGTACTTC. The full variable domain, its missing parts supplied by reference TRBV28 and TRBJ2-7, is DVKVTQSSRYLVKRTGEKVFLECVQDMDHENMFWYRQDPGLGLRLIYFSYDVKMKEKGDIPEGYSVSREKKERFSLILESASTNQTSMYLCASSYAEGAGFYEQYFGPGTRLTVT.

This clonotype was detected only a few times. The chain has TRBV28 and TRBJ2-1; possible D gene TRBD2, 5 bases. Germline CDR1 and CDR2: MDHEN and SYDVKM. This CDR3 region has 15 residues. V lost 5 bases to trimming and J lost 6 bases, with 17 bases between them. In nucleotides, the CDR3 is TGTGCCAGCAGTCTCGGAGGCACCGTCGGCAATGAGCAGTTCTTC. Translating it yields CASSLGGTVGNEQFF.

The chain employs TRBV7-8 and TRBJ2-1; TRBD2 aligns across 10 bases. Germline CDR1 is SGHVS and CDR2 is FQNEAQ. Trimming took 5 bases from V and 3 from J; bases not matched to a gene: 7. This CDR3 region has 16 residues. This CDR3 is CASSPQSGRGYNEQFF. CDR3 nucleotides: TGTGCCAGCAGCCCTCAAAGCGGGAGGGGCTACAATGAGCAGTTCTTC.

This clonotype has a handful of counts. This chain connects TRBV12-3 or TRBV12-4 to TRBJ2-5; D may correspond to TRBD1 or TRBD2 (5 bases each). The CDR3 runs 14 residues. Trimming left V 4 bases short and J 1 base short, with 10 bases between. CDR3 loop: CASSYEGRQETQYF. CDR3 DNA sequence: TGTGCCAGCAGTTATGAGGGACGCCAAGAGACCCAGTACTTC.

This clonotype was detected many times. The V and J genes are TRBV12-3 or TRBV12-4 and TRBJ1-2; D is unresolved. The V end lost 4 bases, the J end lost 5 bases, and 11 bases lay between the germline ends. This CDR3 region has 13 residues. This CDR3 reads CASSWERRYGYTF. CDR3 coding DNA: TGTGCCAGCAGTTGGGAACGTCGATATGGCTACACCTTC.

This clonotype turned up a few times. V is TRBV5-4 and J is TRBJ2-5, with 7 bases aligning to TRBD1. Germline V gene data show CDR1 as SGHNT and CDR2 as YYREEE (reference sequence). The CDR3 sequence is 13 residues long. With 1 base clipped from V and 5 bases from J, the junction kept 2 bases outside the gene matches. The CDR3 DNA follows: TGTGCCAGCAGCTTGAGGGGGCTGGAGACCCAGTACTTC. Protein: CASSLRGLETQYF.

The genes are TRBV7-2 and TRBJ2-3; 14 nucleotides match TRBD2. The CDR3 is 17 residues long. Germline V gives CDR1 SGHTA, CDR2 FQGNSA. V lost 0 bases to trimming and J lost 5 bases; unmatched junction nucleotides: 4. In nucleotides, the CDR3 is TGTGCCAGCAGCTTAGCGGGACTAGCGGGAGAAGGAGATACGCAGTATTTT. Its protein is CASSLAGLAGEGDTQYF.

The chain recombines TRBV29-1 with TRBJ2-3, with TRBD2 identical over 9 bases. Germline values: CDR1 SQVTM, CDR2 ANQGSEA. The CDR3 contains 14 residues. The J segment lost 4 bases and the V segment lost 6 bases, leaving 8 bases of the junction unmatched. The CDR3 region is CSVREREVPDTQYF. CDR3 bases: TGCAGCGTGAGGGAGCGGGAGGTCCCAGATACGCAGTATTTT.

This clonotype was seen many times. This chain uses TRBV12-3 or TRBV12-4 with TRBJ2-5, with no clear D. The CDR3 is 16 residues long. The V end lost 5 bases, the J end lost 4 bases, and 20 bases lay between the germline ends. CDR3 region: CASSGPHDPRGETQYF. As DNA, the CDR3 is TGTGCCAGCAGTGGGCCTCATGACCCCCGAGGAGAGACCCAGTACTTC.

This clonotype was found a few times. The chain recombines TRBV7-9 with TRBJ1-4; 8 nucleotides align to TRBD1. In germline, CDR1 is SEHNR, CDR2 FQNEAQ (reference sequence). J gave up 8 bases and V 3 bases, and 8 bases lay outside the gene matches. The CDR3 consists of 15 residues. DNA of the CDR3: TGTGCCAGCAGCTTGGGAGACAGGGGAGGGGAAAAACTGTTTTTT. Translating gives CASSLGDRGGEKLFF.

Concerning this clonotype: The junction shows a germline mismatch at one end, possibly a read error. The J gene is TRBJ1-2, the V gene TRBV28; TRBD1 is a possible D gene (6 bases). This CDR3 region has 15 residues. The germline V gene encodes CDR1 MDHEN and CDR2 SYDVKM. In nucleotides, the CDR3 is TGTGCCAGTAGTTACTCAGGGGTGGGGATATATGGCTACACCTTC. It translates to CASSYSGVGIYGYTF.

This clonotype was seen a few times. V and J are TRBV7-2 and TRBJ2-1, with 8 bases aligning to TRBD2. Germline V CDR1 and CDR2: SGHTA, FQGNSA. Germline trimming cut 1 base from V and 4 bases from J; bases unmatched to any gene: 12. The CDR3 is 18 amino acids. Written as DNA, the CDR3 is TGTGCCAGCAGCTTAGTCCCGGCAGCGGGAGCTGGTTACAATGAGCAGTTCTTC. It specifies CASSLVPAAGAGYNEQFF.

This clonotype has more than one count but fewer than ten. The V and J genes are TRBV12-3 or TRBV12-4 and TRBJ2-7; a weak D match, TRBD2 (6 bases). V lost 6 bases, J lost 3 bases, and 15 bases lay in between. The CDR3 runs 14 residues. As DNA, the CDR3 is TGTGCCAGCAGGGAAACTAGCTATAGCTACGAGCAGTACTTC. This sequence encodes CASRETSYSYEQYF.

The V gene is TRBV7-2, the J gene TRBJ2-3; 13 bases are a match to TRBD2. Trimming at V came to 5 bases and at J to 4 bases, leaving 6 bases not matched to a gene. Germline CDR1 and CDR2: SGHTA and FQGNSA. The CDR3 totals 16 residues. The CDR3 sequence is CASSPWTSGRADTQYF. The DNA for the CDR3 is TGTGCCAGCAGCCCATGGACTAGCGGGAGAGCAGATACGCAGTATTTT. The full variable domain, its missing parts supplied by reference TRBV7-2 and TRBJ2-3, is GAGVSQSPSNKVTEKGKDVELRCDPISGHTALYWYRQSLGQGLEFLIYFQGNSAPDKSGLPSDRFSAERTGGSVSTLTIQRTQQEDSAVYLCASSPWTSGRADTQYFGPGTRLTVL.

The table lists this clonotype with many counts. CDR3 region: CASSQDAEETQYF. CDR3 nucleotide sequence: TGCGCCAGCAGCCAAGATGCAGAAGAGACCCAGTACTTC. The J gene is TRBJ2-5, the V gene TRBV4-1; the D is unclear. V shed 0 bases and J shed 3 bases, with 5 bases lying between them. CDR1 is MGHRA and CDR2 is YSYEKL in the germline V gene. The CDR3 covers 13 residues.

This chain connects TRBV9 to TRBJ2-7; 14 bases are a match to TRBD2. The CDR3 length is 17 residues. Germline-derived CDR1 and CDR2 are SGDLS and YYNGEE. V trimming: 0 bases; J trimming: 5 bases; junction bases outside the gene matches: 7. The CDR3 sequence: CASSVEGTSGSIDEQYF. The CDR3 DNA sequence: TGTGCCAGCAGCGTAGAGGGGACTAGCGGGAGTATCGACGAGCAGTACTTC.

This clonotype was found a few times. The V gene is TRBV7-9, the J gene TRBJ2-1; the match to TRBD1 covers 9 bases. CDR3 length equals 15 residues. V was clipped by 2 bases and J by 5 bases; unmatched bases: 4. CDR1 is SEHNR and CDR2 is FQNEAQ in the germline V gene (reference sequence). The CDR3 loop reads CASSLLGQGNNEQFF. Here the CDR3 DNA reads TGTGCCAGCAGCTTATTGGGACAGGGCAACAATGAGCAGTTCTTC.

The chain combines TRBV28 with TRBJ1-5; maybe TRBD1 (6 bases). CDR1 is MDHEN, CDR2 SYDVKM, per germline. The CDR3 is made up of 13 amino acids. V gave up 8 bases and J gave up 6 bases, with 14 bases separating them. This chain's CDR3 is CASGGGLGQPQHF. The DNA of the CDR3 is TGTGCCAGCGGTGGGGGGCTGGGTCAGCCCCAGCATTTT.

This clonotype occurred a few times. V gene TRBV27 combines with J gene TRBJ2-6, with D uncertain. This CDR3 region has 18 residues. Germline V CDR1 and CDR2: MNHEY, SMNVEV (reference sequence). The V gene lost 4 bases and the J gene lost 2 bases, with 18 bases spanning the gap. The CDR3: CASSSPFPYETGANVLTF. For the CDR3, the DNA is TGTGCCAGCAGTTCCCCGTTCCCGTATGAAACTGGGGCCAACGTCCTGACTTTC.